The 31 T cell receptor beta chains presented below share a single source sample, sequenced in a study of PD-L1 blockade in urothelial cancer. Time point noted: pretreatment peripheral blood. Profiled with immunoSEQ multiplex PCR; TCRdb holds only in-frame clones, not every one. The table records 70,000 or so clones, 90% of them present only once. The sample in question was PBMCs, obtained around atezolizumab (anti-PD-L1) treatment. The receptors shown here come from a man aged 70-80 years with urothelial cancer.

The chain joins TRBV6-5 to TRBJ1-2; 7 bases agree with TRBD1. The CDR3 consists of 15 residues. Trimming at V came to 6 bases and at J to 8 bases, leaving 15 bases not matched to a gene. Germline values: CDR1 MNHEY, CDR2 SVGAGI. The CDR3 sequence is CASSYDRVATEGYTF. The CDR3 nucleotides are TGTGCCAGCAGCTATGACAGGGTCGCAACGGAAGGCTACACCTTC.

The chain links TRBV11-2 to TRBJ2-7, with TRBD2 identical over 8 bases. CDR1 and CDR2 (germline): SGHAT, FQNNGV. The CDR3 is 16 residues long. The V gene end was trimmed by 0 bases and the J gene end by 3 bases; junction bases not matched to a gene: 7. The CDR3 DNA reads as TGTGCCAGCAGCTTAGATTTAACTAGCGGTAGCTACGAGCAGTACTTC. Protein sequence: CASSLDLTSGSYEQYF.

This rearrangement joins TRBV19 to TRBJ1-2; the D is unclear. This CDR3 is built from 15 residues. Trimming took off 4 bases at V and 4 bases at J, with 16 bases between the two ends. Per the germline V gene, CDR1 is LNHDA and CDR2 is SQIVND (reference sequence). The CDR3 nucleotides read TGTGCCAGTAGTACCGTTCCACCTCTTAGCTATGGCTACACCTTC. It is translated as CASSTVPPLSYGYTF.

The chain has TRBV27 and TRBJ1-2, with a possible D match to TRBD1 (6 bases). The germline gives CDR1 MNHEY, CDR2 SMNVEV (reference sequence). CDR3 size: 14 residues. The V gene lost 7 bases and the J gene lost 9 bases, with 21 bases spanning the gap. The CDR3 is CASKPTGPSTSYTF. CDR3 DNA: TGTGCCAGCAAACCGACAGGCCCCTCCACCAGCTACACCTTC.

The CDR3, as DNA: TGCACCAGCAGCCAAGGACTAGCGGGATCCTACGAGCAGTACTTC. This gives the protein CTSSQGLAGSYEQYF. The genes are TRBV1 and TRBJ2-7; no check of the table's D call, TRBD2, against the DNA was made. TRBV1 is classified as a pseudogene. The length of the CDR3 is 15 residues.

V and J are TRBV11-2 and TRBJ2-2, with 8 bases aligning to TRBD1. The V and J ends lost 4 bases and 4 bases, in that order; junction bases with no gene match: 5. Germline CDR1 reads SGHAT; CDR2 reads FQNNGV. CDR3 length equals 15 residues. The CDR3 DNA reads TGTGCCAGCAGCTCGGACAGGGCGGTCACCGGGGAGCTGTTTTTT. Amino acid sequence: CASSSDRAVTGELFF.

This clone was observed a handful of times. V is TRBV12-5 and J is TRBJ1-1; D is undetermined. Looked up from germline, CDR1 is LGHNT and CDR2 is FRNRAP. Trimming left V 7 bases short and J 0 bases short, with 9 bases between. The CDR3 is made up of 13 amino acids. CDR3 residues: CASAGGVNTEAFF. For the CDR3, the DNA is TGTGCTAGTGCCGGCGGAGTGAACACTGAAGCTTTCTTT.

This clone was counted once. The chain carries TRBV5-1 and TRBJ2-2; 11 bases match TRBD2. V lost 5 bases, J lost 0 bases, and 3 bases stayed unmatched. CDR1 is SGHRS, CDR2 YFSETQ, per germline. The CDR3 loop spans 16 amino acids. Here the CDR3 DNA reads TGCGCCAGCAGTTGGACTAGCGGGCCGAACACCGGGGAGCTGTTTTTT. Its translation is CASSWTSGPNTGELFF.

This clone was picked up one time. CDR3 protein: CASSLAGDTGELFF. The DNA of the CDR3 is TGCGCCAGCAGTCTAGCGGGTGACACCGGGGAGCTGTTTTTT. The V gene is TRBV5-1, the J gene TRBJ2-2, with 8 bases matching TRBD2. Germline-derived CDR1 and CDR2 are SGHRS and YFSETQ. The CDR3 is 14 residues long. After removal of 5 bases from V and 3 bases from J, the junction contained 3 bases not matched to a gene.

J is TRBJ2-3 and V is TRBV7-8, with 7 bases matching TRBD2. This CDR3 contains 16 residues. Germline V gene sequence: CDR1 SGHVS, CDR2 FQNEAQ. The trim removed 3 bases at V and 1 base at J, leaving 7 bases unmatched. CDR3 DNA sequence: TGTGCCAGCAGCTTGGGGGGGATCAATGGCACAGATACGCAGTATTTT. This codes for CASSLGGINGTDTQYF.

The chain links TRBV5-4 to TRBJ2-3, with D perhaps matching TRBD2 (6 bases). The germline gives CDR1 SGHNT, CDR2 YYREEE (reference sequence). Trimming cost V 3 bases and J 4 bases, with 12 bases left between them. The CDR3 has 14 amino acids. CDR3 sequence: CASSSGTAPDTQYF. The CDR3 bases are TGTGCCAGCAGCTCGGGGACTGCCCCAGATACGCAGTATTTT.

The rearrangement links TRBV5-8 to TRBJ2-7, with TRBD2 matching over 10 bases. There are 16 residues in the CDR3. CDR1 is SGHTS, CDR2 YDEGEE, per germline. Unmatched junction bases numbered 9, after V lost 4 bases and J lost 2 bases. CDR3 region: CASSLGLAMTTYEQYF. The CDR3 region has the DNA TGTGCCAGCAGCCTGGGACTAGCGATGACCACCTACGAGCAGTACTTC.

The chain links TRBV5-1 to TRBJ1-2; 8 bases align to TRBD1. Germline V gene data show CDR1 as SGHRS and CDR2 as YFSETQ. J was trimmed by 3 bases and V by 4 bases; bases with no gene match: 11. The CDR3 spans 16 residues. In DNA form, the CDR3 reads TGCGCCAGCAGCCCTACCCCCAGGGGGCATGACTATGGCTACACCTTC. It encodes CASSPTPRGHDYGYTF. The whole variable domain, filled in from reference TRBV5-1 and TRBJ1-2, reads KAGVTQTPRYLIKTRGQQVTLSCSPISGHRSVSWYQQTPGQGLQFLFEYFSETQRNKGNFPGRFSGRQFSNSRSEMNVSTLELGDSALYLCASSPTPRGHDYGYTFGSGTRLTVV.

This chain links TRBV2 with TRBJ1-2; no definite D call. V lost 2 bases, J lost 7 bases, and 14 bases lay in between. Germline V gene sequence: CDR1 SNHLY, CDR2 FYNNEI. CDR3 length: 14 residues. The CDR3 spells CASSESSTTSGYTF. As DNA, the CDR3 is TGTGCCAGCAGTGAATCTTCCACAACAAGTGGCTACACCTTC.

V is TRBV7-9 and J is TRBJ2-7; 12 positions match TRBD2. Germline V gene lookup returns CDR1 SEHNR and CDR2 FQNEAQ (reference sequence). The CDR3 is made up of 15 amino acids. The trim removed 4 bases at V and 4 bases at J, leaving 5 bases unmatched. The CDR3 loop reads CASSSGTSGPYEQYF. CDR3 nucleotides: TGTGCCAGCAGCTCTGGGACTAGCGGGCCTTACGAGCAGTACTTC.

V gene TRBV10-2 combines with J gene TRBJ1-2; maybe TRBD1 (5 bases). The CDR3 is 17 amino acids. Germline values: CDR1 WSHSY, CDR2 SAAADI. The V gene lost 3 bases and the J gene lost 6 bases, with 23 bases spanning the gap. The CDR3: CASSDTGTTVFRDGYTF. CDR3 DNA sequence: TGCGCCAGCAGTGATACGGGGACTACTGTCTTTCGGGATGGCTACACCTTC.

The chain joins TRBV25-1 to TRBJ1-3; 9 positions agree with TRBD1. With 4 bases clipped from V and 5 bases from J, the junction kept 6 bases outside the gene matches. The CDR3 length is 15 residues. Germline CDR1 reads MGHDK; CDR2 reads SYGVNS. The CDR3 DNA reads TGTGCCAGCAGTGTTTCGGGGACAGGGAGAAACACCATATATTTT. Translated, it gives CASSVSGTGRNTIYF.

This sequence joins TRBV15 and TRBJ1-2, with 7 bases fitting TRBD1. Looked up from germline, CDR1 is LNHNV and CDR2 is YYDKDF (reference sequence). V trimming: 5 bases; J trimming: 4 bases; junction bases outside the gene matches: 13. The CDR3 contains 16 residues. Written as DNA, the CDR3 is TGTGCCACCAGCCGAGGCGGGACAGATGGGTCCTATGGCTACACCTTC. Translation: CATSRGGTDGSYGYTF. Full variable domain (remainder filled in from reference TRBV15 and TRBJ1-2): DAMVIQNPRYQVTQFGKPVTLSCSQTLNHNVMYWYQQKSSQAPKLLFHYYDKDFNNEADTPDNFQSRRPNTSFCFLDIRSPGLGDTAMYLCATSRGGTDGSYGYTFGSGTRLTVV.

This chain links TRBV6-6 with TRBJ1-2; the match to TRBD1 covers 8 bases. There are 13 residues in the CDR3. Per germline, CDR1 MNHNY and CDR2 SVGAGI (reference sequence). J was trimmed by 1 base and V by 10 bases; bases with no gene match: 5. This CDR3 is CAIGQGFNYGYTF. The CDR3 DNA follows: TGTGCCATAGGACAGGGATTTAACTATGGCTACACCTTC.

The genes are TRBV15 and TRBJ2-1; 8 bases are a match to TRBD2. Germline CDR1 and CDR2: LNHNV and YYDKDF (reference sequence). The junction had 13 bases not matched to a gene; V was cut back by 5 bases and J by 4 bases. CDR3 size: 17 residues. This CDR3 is CATSHPGASGLYNEQFF. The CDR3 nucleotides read TGTGCCACCAGCCACCCCGGGGCTAGCGGGCTATACAATGAGCAGTTCTTC.

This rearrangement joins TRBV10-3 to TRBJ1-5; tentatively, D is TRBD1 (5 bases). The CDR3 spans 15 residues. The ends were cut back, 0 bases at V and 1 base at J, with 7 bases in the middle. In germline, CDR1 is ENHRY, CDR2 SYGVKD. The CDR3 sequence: CAISESRGSNQPQHF. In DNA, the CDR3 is TGTGCCATCAGTGAGTCGCGGGGGAGCAATCAGCCCCAGCATTTT.

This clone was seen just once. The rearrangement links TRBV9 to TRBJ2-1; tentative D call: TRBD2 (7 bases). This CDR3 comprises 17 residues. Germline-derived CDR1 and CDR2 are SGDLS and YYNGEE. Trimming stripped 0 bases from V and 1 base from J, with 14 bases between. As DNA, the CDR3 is TGTGCCAGCAGCGTAGGAGGGGGGGGTGGGTCCTACAATGAGCAGTTCTTC. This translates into CASSVGGGGGSYNEQFF.

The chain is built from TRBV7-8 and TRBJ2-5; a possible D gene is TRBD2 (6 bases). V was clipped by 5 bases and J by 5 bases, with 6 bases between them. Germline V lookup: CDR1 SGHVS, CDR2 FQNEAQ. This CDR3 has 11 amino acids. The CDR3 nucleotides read TGTGCCAGCAGCCGGGGGGAGACCCAGTACTTC. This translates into CASSRGETQYF.

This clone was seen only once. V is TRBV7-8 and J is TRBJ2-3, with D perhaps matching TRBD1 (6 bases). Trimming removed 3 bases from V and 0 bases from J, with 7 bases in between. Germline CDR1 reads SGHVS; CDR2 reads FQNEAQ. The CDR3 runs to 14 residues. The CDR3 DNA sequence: TGTGCCAGCAGCTTCACAGGGAGCACAGATACGCAGTATTTT. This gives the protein CASSFTGSTDTQYF.

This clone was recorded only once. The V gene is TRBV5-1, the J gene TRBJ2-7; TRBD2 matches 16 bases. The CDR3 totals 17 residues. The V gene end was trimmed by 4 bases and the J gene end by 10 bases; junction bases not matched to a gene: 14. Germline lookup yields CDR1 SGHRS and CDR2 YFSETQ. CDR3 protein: CASSVPGLAGGHLEQYF. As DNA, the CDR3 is TGCGCCAGCAGCGTTCCGGGACTAGCGGGAGGGCATTTGGAACAGTACTTC.

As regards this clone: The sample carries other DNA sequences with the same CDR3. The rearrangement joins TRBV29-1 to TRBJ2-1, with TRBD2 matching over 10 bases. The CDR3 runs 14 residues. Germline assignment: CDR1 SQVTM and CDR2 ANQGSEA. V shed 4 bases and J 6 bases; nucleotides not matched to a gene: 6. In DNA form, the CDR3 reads TGCAGCGTTGGCCCTAGCGGGAGAGGCAATGAGCAGTTCTTC. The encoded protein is CSVGPSGRGNEQFF.

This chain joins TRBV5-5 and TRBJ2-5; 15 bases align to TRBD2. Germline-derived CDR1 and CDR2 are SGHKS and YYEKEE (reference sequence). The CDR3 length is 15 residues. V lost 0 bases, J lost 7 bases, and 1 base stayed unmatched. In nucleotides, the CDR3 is TGTGCCAGCAGCTTGGAGGGACTAGCGGGAGGGACCCAGTACTTC. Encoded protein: CASSLEGLAGGTQYF.

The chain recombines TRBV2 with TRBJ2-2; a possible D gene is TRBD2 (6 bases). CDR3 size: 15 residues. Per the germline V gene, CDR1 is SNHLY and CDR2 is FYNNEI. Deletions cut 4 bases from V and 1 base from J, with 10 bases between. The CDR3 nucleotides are TGTGCCAGCAGTGGGGGGAGGTGGAACACCGGGGAGCTGTTTTTT. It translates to CASSGGRWNTGELFF.

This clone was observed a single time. CDR3 sequence: CASSPPGGQNLQETQYF. CDR3 coding DNA: TGTGCCAGCAGCCCCCCCGGCGGGCAGAACCTCCAGGAGACCCAGTACTTC. The chain joins TRBV5-6 to TRBJ2-5; tentatively, D is TRBD2 (5 bases). V lost 4 bases and J 5 bases, leaving 24 bases between the germline ends. The germline gives CDR1 SGHDT, CDR2 YYEEEE. CDR3 length: 17 amino acids. Supplemented by reference TRBV5-6 and TRBJ2-5, the full variable domain reads DAGVTQSPTHLIKTRGQQVTLRCSPKSGHDTVSWYQQALGQGPQFIFQYYEEEERQRGNFPDRFSGHQFPNYSSELNVNALLLGDSALYLCASSPPGGQNLQETQYFGPGTRLLVL.

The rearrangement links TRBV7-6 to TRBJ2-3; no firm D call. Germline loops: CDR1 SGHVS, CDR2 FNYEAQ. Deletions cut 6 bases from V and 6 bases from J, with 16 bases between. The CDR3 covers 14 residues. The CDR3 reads CASSQDLRWDTQYF. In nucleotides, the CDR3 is TGTGCCAGCAGTCAGGATTTAAGATGGGATACGCAGTATTTT. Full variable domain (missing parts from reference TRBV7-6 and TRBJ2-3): GAGVSQSPRYKVTKRGQDVALRCDPISGHVSLYWYRQALGQGPEFLTYFNYEAQQDKSGLPNDRFSAERPEGSISTLTIQRTEQRDSAMYRCASSQDLRWDTQYFGPGTRLTVL.

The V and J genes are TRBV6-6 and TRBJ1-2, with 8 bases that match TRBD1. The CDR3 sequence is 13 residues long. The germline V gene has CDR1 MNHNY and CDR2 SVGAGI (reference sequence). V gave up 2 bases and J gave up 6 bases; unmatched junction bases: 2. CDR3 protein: CASSYGQGNGYTF. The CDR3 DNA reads TGTGCCAGCAGTTACGGACAGGGAAATGGCTACACCTTC.